This TCR beta chain was sequenced during a study of technical replicates of blood from a few donors. The germline V gene has CDR1 MNHNY and CDR2 SVGAGI (reference sequence). V lost 0 bases to trimming and J lost 0 bases, with 9 bases between them. CDR3 length equals 15 residues. Measured with immunoSEQ multiplex PCR; TCRdb has only the in-frame clones, and not every one. The repertoire holds more than 15,000 clones, with more than 75% as singletons. The chain couples TRBV6-6 to TRBJ2-7, with a tentative D call TRBD1 (5 bases). The sample taken for sequencing was PBMCs. This receptor was identified in a human donor in good health. The chain's CDR3 is CASSYSPDSSYEQYF. The CDR3 DNA sequence: TGTGCCAGCAGTTACTCGCCTGACAGCTCCTACGAGCAGTACTTC.